This T cell receptor (beta chain) comes out of a study of tumor and adjacent non-tumor tissue in lung cancer. Findings and limits, study-wide: Significantly higher TCR diversity was found in tumor than normal lung. Normal lung showed higher cumulative top 100 clone frequency than tumor.

No cell sorting was done before RNA was extracted from the tissue. Between August and November 2014, newly diagnosed, chemotherapy-naive lung cancer patients underwent thoracic surgery in China. A modified ARM-PCR protocol with three rounds of nested PCR amplified TCRbeta. A single record per CDR3 protein comes from TCRdb applying MiXCR to the multiplex PCR reads. The table has 100,000 to 120,000 distinct CDR3 sequences, 84% seen once. This clonotype was recorded only once. Its antigen is undetermined. The ends were cut back, 7 bases at V and 2 bases at J, with 16 bases in the middle. This CDR3 has 15 residues. CDR1 is ENHRY, CDR2 SYGVKD, per germline.

The sequence derives from a man in his 70s with non-small cell lung cancer. This chain links TRBV10-3 with TRBJ2-3; D is unclear. Sequenced: lung tumor tissue. CDR3 coding DNA: TGTGCCATCATCCAGGATAGGAGCTACACAGATACGCAGTATTTT. Its protein product is CAIIQDRSYTDTQYF.